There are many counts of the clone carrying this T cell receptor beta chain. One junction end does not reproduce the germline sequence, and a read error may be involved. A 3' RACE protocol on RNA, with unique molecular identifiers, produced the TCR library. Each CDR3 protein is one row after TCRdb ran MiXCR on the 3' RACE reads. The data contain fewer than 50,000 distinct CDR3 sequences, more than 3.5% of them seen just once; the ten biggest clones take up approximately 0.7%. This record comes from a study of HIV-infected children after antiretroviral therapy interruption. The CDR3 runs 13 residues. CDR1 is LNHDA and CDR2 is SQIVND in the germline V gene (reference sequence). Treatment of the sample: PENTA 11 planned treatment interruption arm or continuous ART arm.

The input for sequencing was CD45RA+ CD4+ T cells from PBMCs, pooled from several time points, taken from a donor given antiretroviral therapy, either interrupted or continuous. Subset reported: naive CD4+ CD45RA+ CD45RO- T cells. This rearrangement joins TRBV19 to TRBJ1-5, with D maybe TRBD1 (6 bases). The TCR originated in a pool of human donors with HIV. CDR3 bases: TGTGCCAGTAGTATAGATCCGGGGGCGCGAGTGGATTTT. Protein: CASSIDPGARVDF.